This T cell receptor (beta chain) appears in the sequencing data of a study of blood T cells in healthy people across ages. Notes on the study in general: More naive CD4+ cells and higher diversity marked long-lived donors relative to aged donors.

A J-beta primer mix and a sample-barcoded 5' primer were used in a second PCR of about 7 to 12 cycles. MiXCR was run by TCRdb on the 5' RACE reads, yielding one entry per CDR3 protein. The sample includes about 1,000,000 distinct CDR3 sequences, 40% to 55% of them seen just once. On this clonotype: Its antigen is undetermined.

Peripheral blood was drawn, about 9.7 milliliters per donor. The sequence derives from a woman aged 60-75 years in good health. Sequenced input: blood.

The CDR3 spells CASSPGGIQPQHF. The DNA for the CDR3 is TGTGCCAGCAGCCCGGGGGGTATTCAGCCCCAGCATTTT. This rearrangement joins TRBV5-6 to TRBJ1-5; tentative D call: TRBD1 (5 bases). CDR1 SGHDT and CDR2 YYEEEE come from the germline V gene. Trimming removed 4 bases from V and 6 bases from J, with 11 bases in between. This CDR3 contains 13 residues.